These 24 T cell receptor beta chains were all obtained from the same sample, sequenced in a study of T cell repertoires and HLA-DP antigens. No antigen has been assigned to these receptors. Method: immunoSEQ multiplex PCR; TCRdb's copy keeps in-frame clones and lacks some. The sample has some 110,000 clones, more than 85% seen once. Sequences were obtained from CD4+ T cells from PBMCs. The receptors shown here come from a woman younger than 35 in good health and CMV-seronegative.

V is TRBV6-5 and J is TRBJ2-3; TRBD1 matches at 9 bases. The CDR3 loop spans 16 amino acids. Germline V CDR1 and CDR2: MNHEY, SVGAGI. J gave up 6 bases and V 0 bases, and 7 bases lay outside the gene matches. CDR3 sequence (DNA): TGTGCCAGCAGTTACTCCAGGACAGGGGTACTGGATACGCAGTATTTT. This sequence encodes CASSYSRTGVLDTQYF.

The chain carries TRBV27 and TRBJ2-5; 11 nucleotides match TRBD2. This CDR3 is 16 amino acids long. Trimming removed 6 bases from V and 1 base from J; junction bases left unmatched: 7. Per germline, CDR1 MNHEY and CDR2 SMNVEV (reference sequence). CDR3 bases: TGTGCCAGCAGACCGGGACTAGCGGCCTCCCAAGAGACCCAGTACTTC. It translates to CASRPGLAASQETQYF.

The CDR3 sequence: CASSPLYEETQYF. The DNA for the CDR3 is TGTGCCAGCTCACCACTTTATGAGGAGACCCAGTACTTC. This chain joins TRBV18 and TRBJ2-5; D is uncertain. The V gene lost 1 base and the J gene lost 5 bases, with 8 bases spanning the gap. The CDR3 spans 13 residues. The germline V gene encodes CDR1 KGHSH and CDR2 LQKENI.

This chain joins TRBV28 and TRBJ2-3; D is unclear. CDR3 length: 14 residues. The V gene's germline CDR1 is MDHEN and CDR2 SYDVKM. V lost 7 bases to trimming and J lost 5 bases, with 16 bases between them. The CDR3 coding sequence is TGTGCCAGCAAAACACTACCCAGGCAAGATACGCAGTATTTT. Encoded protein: CASKTLPRQDTQYF.

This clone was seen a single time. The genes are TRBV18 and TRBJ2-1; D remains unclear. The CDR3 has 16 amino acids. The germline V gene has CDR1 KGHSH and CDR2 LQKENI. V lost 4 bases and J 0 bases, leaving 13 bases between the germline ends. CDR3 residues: CASSQTTHSSYNEQFF. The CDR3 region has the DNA TGTGCCAGCTCACAGACGACGCATAGCTCCTACAATGAGCAGTTCTTC. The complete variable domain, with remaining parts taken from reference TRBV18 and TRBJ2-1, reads NAGVMQNPRHLVRRRGQEARLRCSPMKGHSHVYWYRQLPEEGLKFMVYLQKENIIDESGMPKERFSAEFPKEGPSILRIQQVVRGDSAAYFCASSQTTHSSYNEQFFGPGTRLTVL.

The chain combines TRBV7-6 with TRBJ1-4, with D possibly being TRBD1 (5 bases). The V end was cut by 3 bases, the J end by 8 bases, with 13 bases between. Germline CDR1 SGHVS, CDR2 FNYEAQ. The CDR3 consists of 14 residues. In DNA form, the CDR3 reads TGTGCCAGCAGCTTTGTCACAGGCGGGGAAAAACTGTTTTTT. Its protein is CASSFVTGGEKLFF.

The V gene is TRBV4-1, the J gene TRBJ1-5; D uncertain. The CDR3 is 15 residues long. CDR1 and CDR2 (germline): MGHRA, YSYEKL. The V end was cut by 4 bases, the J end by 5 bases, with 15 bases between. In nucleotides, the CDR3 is TGCGCCAGCAGCCTAGGTTTTGGTCTTTATCAGCCCCAGCATTTT. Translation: CASSLGFGLYQPQHF.

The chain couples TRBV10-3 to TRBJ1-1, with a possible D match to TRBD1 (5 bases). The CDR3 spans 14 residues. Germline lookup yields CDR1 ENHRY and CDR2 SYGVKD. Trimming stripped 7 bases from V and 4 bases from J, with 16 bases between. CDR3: CAITPRDGITEAFF. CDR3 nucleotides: TGTGCCATCACCCCCCGGGACGGTATCACTGAAGCTTTCTTT.

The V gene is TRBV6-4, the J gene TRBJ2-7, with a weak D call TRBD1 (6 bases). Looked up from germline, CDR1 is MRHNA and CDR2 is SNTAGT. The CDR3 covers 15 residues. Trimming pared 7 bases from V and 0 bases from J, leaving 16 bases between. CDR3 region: CASTPRDTNSYEQYF. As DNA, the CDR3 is TGTGCCAGCACACCCCGGGACACCAACTCCTACGAGCAGTACTTC.

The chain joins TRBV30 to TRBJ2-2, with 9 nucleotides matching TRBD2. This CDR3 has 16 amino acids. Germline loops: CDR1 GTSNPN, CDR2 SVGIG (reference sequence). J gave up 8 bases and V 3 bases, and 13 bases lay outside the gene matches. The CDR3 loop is CAWRTGLAGSRGELFF. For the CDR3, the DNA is TGTGCCTGGAGGACAGGGCTAGCGGGATCCCGGGGGGAGCTGTTTTTT.

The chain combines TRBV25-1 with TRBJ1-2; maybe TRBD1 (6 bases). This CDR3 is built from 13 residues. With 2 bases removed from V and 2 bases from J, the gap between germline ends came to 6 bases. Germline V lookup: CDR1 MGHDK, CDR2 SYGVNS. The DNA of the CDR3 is TGTGCCAGCAGTGAAACAGGGAACTATGGCTACACCTTC. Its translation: CASSETGNYGYTF.

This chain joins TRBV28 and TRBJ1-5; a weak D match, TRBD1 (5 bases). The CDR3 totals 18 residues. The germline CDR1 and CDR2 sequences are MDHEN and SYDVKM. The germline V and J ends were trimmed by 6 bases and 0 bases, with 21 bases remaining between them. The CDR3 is CASRPKSLTVLSNQPQHF. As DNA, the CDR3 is TGTGCCAGCAGACCCAAAAGCCTGACAGTACTTAGCAATCAGCCCCAGCATTTT.

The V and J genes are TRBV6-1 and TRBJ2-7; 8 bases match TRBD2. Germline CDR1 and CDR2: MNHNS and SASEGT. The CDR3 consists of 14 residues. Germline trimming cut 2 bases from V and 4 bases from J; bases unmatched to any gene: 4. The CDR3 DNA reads TGTGCCAGCAGTGAAATACTAGCGGATTACGAGCAGTACTTC. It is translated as CASSEILADYEQYF.

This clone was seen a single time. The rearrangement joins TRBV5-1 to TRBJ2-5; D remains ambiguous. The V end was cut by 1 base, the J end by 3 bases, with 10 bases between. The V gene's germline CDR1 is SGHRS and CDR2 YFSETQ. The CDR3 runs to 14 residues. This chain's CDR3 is CASSLMTGKETQYF. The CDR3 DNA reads TGCGCCAGCAGCTTGATGACTGGGAAAGAGACCCAGTACTTC.

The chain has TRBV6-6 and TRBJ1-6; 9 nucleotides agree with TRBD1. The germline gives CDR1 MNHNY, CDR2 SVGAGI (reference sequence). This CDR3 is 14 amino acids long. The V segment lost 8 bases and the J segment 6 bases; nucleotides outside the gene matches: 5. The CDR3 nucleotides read TGTGCCAGCTACACAGGGGGCCGTAATTCACCCCTCCACTTT. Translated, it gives CASYTGGRNSPLHF.

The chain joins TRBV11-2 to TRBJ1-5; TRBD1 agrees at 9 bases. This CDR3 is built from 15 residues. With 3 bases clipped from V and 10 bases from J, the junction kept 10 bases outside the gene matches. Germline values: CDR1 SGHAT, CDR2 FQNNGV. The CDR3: CASSFGTGPLLPQHF. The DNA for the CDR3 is TGTGCCAGCAGCTTCGGGACAGGGCCCCTTTTACCCCAGCATTTT.

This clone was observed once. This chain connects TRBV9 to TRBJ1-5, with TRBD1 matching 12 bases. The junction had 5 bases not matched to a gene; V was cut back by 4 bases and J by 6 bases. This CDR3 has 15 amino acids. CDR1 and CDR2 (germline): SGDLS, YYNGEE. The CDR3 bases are TGTGCCAGCAGCCTGGGACAGGGGGCAGGTCAGCCCCAGCATTTT. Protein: CASSLGQGAGQPQHF.

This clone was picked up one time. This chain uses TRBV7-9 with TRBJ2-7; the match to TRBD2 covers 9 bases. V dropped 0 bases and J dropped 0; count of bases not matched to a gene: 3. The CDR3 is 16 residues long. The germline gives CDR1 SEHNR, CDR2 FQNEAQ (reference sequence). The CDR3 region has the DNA TGTGCCAGCAGCTTAGCGCGCGGGGGGGACTCCTACGAGCAGTACGTC. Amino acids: CASSLARGGDSYEQYV.

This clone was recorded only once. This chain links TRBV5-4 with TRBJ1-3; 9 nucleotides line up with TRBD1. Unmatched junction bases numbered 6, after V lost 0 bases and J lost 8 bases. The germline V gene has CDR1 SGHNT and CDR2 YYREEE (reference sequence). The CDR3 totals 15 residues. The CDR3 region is CASSLGQGVSDTIYF. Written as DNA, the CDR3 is TGTGCCAGCAGCTTGGGACAGGGGGTATCAGACACCATATATTTT.

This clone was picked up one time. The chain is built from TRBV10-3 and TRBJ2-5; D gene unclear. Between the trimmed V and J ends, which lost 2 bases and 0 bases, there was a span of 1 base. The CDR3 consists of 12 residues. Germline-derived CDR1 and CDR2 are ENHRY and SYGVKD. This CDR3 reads CAISEDQETQYF. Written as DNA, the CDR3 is TGTGCCATCAGTGAGGACCAAGAGACCCAGTACTTC.

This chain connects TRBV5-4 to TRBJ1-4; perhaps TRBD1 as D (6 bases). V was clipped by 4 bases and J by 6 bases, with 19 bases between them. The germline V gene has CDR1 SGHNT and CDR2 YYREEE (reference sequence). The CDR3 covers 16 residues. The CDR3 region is CASSPARQEGYEKLFF. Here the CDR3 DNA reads TGTGCCAGCAGCCCCGCGCGACAGGAGGGGTATGAAAAACTGTTTTTT.

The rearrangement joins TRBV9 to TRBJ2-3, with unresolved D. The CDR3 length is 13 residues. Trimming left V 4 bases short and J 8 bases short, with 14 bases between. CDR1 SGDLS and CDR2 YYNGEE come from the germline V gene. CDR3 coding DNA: TGTGCCAGCAGCCCGTGGACCCCTGGTACGCAGTATTTT. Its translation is CASSPWTPGTQYF.

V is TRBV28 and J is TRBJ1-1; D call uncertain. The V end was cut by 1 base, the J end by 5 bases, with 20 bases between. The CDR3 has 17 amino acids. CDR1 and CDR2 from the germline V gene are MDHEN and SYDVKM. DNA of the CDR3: TGTGCCAGCAGTTTATTAAAAGTCCGGGGTAATGGGACTGAAGCTTTCTTT. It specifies CASSLLKVRGNGTEAFF.

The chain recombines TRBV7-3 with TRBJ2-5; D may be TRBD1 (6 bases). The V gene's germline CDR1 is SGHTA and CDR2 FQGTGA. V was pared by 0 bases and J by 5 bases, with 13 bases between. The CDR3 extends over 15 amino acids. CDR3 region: CASSLTRGIGETQYF. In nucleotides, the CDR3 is TGTGCCAGCAGCTTAACGAGGGGGATAGGGGAGACCCAGTACTTC.